This T cell receptor beta chain was recovered during a study of technical replicates of blood from a handful of donors. The data were produced by immunoSEQ multiplex PCR, yet TCRdb's version contains in-frame clones alone and is incomplete. The sample comprises about 85,000 clones, around 94% of which are singletons, and over 0.2% rests with the top ten. The germline V gene has CDR1 SGHRS and CDR2 YFSETQ. With 7 bases clipped from V and 8 bases from J, the junction kept 6 bases outside the gene matches. The CDR3 has 13 amino acids. The chain combines TRBV5-1 with TRBJ1-4; the match to TRBD1 covers 9 bases. This TCR was sampled from a human donor in good health. The sample was T cells isolated from PBMCs. CDR3 sequence reads: CASGDREGEKLFF. As DNA, the CDR3 is TGCGCCAGCGGGGACAGGGAGGGGGAAAAACTGTTTTTT.